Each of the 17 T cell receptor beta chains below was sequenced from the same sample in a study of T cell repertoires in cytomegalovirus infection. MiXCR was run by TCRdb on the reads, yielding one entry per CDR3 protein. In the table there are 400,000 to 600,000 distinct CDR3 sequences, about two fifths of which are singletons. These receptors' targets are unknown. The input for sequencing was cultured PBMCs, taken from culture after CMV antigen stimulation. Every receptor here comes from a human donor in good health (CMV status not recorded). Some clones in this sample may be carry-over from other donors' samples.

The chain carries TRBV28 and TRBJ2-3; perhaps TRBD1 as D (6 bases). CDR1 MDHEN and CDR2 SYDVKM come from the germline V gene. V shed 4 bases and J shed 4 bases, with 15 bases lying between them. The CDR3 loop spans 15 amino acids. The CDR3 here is CASSWRGQGPDTQYF. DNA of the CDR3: TGTGCCAGCAGTTGGCGCGGGCAGGGGCCAGATACGCAGTATTTT.

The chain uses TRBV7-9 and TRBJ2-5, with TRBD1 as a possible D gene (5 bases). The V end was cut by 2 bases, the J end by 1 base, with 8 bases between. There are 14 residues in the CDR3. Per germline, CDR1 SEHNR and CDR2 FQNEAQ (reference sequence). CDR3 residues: CASSLMTAQETQYF. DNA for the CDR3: TGTGCCAGCAGCTTAATGACAGCCCAAGAGACCCAGTACTTC.

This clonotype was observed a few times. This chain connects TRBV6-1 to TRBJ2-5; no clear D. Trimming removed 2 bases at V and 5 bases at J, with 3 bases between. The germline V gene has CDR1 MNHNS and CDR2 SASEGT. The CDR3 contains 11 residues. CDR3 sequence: CASSERETQYF. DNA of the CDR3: TGTGCCAGCAGTGAACGGGAGACCCAGTACTTC.

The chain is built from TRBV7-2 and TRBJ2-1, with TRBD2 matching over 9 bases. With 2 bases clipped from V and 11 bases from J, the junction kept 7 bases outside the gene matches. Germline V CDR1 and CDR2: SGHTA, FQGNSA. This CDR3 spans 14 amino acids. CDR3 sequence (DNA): TGTGCCAGCAGCTTATTTAGGCGGGAGGGGCAGCAGTTCTTC. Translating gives CASSLFRREGQQFF.

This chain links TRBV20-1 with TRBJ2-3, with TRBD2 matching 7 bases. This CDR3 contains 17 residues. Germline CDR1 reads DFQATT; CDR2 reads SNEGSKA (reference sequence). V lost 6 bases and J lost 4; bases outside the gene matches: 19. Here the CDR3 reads CSALGGGLGGSPDTQYF. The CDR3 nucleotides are TGCAGTGCCCTCGGCGGTGGTTTGGGCGGGAGCCCAGATACGCAGTATTTT.

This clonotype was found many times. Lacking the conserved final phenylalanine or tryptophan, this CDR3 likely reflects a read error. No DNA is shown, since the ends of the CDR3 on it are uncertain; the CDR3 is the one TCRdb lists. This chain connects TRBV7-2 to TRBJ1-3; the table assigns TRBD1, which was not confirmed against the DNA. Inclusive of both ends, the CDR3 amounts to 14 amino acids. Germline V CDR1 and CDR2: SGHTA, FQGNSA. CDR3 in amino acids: CASSPTGQGTPLSY.

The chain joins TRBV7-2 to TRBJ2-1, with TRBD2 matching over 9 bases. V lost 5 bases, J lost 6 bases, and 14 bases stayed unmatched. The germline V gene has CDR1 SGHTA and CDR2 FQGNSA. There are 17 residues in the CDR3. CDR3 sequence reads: CASSGGREGPLPNEQFF. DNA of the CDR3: TGTGCCAGCAGCGGCGGGCGGGAGGGCCCTCTCCCCAATGAGCAGTTCTTC.

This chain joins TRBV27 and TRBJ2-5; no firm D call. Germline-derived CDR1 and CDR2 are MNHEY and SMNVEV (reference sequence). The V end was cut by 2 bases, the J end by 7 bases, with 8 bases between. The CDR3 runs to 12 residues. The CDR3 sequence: CASSLPEGTQYF. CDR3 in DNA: TGTGCCAGCAGTTTACCAGAAGGGACCCAGTACTTC.

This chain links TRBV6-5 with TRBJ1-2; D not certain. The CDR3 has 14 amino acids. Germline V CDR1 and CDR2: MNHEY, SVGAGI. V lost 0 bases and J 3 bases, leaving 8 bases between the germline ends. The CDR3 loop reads CASSYSQRDYGYTF. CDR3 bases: TGTGCCAGCAGTTACTCCCAGAGAGACTATGGCTACACCTTC.

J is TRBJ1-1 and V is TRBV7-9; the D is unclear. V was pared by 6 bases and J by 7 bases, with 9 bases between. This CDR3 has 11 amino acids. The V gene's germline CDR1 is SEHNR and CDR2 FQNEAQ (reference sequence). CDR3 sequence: CASRYWREAFF. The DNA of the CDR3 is TGTGCCAGCAGGTATTGGCGTGAAGCTTTCTTT.

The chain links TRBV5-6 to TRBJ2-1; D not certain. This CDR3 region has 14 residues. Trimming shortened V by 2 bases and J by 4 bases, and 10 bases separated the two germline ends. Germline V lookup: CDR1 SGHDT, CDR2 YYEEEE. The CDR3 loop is CASSFGGEYNEQFF. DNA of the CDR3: TGTGCCAGCAGCTTTGGCGGAGAATACAATGAGCAGTTCTTC.

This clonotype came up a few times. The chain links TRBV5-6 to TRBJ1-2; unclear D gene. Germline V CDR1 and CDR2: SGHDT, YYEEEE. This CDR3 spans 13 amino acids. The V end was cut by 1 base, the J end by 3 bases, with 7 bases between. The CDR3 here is CASSLRIDYGYTF. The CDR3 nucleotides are TGTGCCAGCAGCTTGAGAATCGACTATGGCTACACCTTC.

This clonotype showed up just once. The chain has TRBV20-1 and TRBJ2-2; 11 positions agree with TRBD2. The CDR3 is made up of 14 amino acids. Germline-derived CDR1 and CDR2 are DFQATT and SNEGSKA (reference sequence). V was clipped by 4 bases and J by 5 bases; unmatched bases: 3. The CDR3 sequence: CSATGTSGTGELFF. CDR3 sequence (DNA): TGCAGTGCTACCGGGACTAGCGGTACCGGGGAGCTGTTTTTT.

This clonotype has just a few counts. DNA for the CDR3: TGTGCCAGCAGCCGAGGGGGCGGAGTGAAAGAGACCCAGTACTTC. Protein sequence: CASSRGGGVKETQYF. V is TRBV7-2 and J is TRBJ2-5, with TRBD1 matching over 7 bases. This CDR3 has 15 residues. CDR1 SGHTA and CDR2 FQGNSA come from the germline V gene. V was pared by 5 bases and J by 3 bases, with 9 bases of the junction left unmatched. The whole variable domain, filled in from reference TRBV7-2 and TRBJ2-5, reads GAGVSQSPSNKVTEKGKDVELRCDPISGHTALYWYRQSLGQGLEFLIYFQGNSAPDKSGLPSDRFSAERTGGSVSTLTIQRTQQEDSAVYLCASSRGGGVKETQYFGPGTRLLVL.

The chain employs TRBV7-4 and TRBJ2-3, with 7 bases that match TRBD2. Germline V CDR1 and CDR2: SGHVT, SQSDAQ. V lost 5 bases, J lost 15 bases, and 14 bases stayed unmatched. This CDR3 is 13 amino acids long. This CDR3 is CASSPSRDYAYYF. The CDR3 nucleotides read TGTGCCAGCAGCCCTAGCCGGGACTACGCTTATTATTTT.

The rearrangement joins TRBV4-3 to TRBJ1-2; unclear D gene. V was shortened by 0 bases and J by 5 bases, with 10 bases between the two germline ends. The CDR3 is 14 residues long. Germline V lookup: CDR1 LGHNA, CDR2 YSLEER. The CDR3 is CASSQERDYYGYTF. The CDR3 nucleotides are TGCGCCAGCAGCCAAGAAAGGGATTATTATGGCTACACCTTC.

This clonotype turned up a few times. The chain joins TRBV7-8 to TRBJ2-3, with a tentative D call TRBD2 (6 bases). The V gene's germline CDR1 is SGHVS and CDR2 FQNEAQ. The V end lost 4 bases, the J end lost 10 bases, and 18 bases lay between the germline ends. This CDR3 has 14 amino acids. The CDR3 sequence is CASSSSGWRKAQYF. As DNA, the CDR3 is TGTGCCAGCAGCTCAAGCGGGTGGCGAAAAGCGCAGTATTTT.